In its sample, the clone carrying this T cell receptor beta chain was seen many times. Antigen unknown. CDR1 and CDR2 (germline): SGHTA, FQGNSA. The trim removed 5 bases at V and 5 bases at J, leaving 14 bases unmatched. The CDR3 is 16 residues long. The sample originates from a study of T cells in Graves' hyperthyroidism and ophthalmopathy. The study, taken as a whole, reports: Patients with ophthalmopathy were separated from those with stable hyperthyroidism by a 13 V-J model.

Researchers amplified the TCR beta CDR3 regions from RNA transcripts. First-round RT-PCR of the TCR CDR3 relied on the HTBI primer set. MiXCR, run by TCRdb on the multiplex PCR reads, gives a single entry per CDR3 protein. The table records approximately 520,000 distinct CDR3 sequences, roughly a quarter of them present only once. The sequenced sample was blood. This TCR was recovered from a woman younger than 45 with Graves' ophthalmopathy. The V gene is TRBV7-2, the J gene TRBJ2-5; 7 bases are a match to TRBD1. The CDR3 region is CASSQTRGNRGETQYF. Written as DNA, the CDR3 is TGTGCCAGCAGCCAGACCAGGGGGAATAGAGGGGAGACCCAGTACTTC.